Following are 17 T cell receptor beta chains from one sample sequenced in a study of blood T cell repertoires in COVID-19. Profiling relied on immunoSEQ multiplex PCR, and the TCRdb table lists in-frame clones only, not all of them. The sample has 170,000 or so clones; 80% to 85% are singletons. The specimen sequenced was peripheral blood. All receptors come from a man between 18 and 29 years old with active or convalescent COVID-19.

The chain joins TRBV5-1 to TRBJ2-1; 7 bases align to TRBD2. J lost 0 bases, V lost 2 bases, and 2 bases had no gene match. Germline V CDR1 and CDR2: SGHRS, YFSETQ. The CDR3 extends over 15 amino acids. This CDR3 is CASSFGGSSYNEQFF. DNA of the CDR3: TGCGCCAGCAGCTTCGGCGGGAGCTCCTACAATGAGCAGTTCTTC. Drawing the rest from reference TRBV5-1 and TRBJ2-1, the complete variable domain is KAGVTQTPRYLIKTRGQQVTLSCSPISGHRSVSWYQQTPGQGLQFLFEYFSETQRNKGNFPGRFSGRQFSNSRSEMNVSTLELGDSALYLCASSFGGSSYNEQFFGPGTRLTVL.

The V and J genes are TRBV9 and TRBJ2-1; the D is unclear. This CDR3 is built from 15 residues. Germline assignment: CDR1 SGDLS and CDR2 YYNGEE. V was shortened by 1 base and J by 1 base, with 9 bases between the two germline ends. CDR3 nucleotide sequence: TGTGCCAGCAGCGTAAGAGTGGTGTCCTACAATGAGCAGTTCTTC. Its translation: CASSVRVVSYNEQFF.

The genes are TRBV6-5 and TRBJ2-1; possibly TRBD1 for D (5 bases). Trimming removed 6 bases at V and 8 bases at J, with 8 bases between. The CDR3 covers 11 residues. The germline V gene encodes CDR1 MNHEY and CDR2 SVGAGI. The CDR3: CASSKGDEQFF. In nucleotides, the CDR3 is TGTGCCAGCAGCAAAGGGGATGAGCAGTTCTTC.

This clone was found a few times. The CDR3 protein is CASSQVRPGTGVEKLFF. CDR3 nucleotide sequence: TGTGCCAGCAGCCAAGTAAGACCCGGGACAGGGGTTGAAAAACTGTTTTTT. The chain recombines TRBV3-1 (or the pseudogene TRBV3-2) with TRBJ1-4, with 10 bases that match TRBD1. After removal of 1 base from V and 7 bases from J, the junction contained 9 bases not matched to a gene. This CDR3 has 17 residues. The germline gives CDR1 LGHDT, CDR2 YNNKEL (reference sequence).

J is TRBJ1-2 and V is TRBV6-5; a weak D match, TRBD1 (6 bases). V lost 6 bases, J lost 1 base, and 15 bases lay in between. Germline CDR1 is MNHEY and CDR2 is SVGAGI. This CDR3 contains 15 residues. The DNA for the CDR3 is TGTGCCAGCAGGGCCGGGGGGGCAGGTAACTATGGCTACACCTTC. This sequence encodes CASRAGGAGNYGYTF.

The chain employs TRBV5-4 and TRBJ2-5; 13 bases are a match to TRBD2. V lost 4 bases, J lost 7 bases, and 13 bases stayed unmatched. The CDR3 covers 17 residues. The germline CDR1 and CDR2 sequences are SGHNT and YYREEE (reference sequence). The CDR3 DNA is TGTGCCAGCAGCCCGGGGACTAGCGGGACCCGCGCGCGGACCCAGTACTTC. This codes for CASSPGTSGTRARTQYF.

V is TRBV4-1 and J is TRBJ2-1; tentative D call: TRBD2 (5 bases). The CDR3 has 16 amino acids. The germline V gene encodes CDR1 MGHRA and CDR2 YSYEKL. Trimming pared 0 bases from V and 8 bases from J, leaving 17 bases between. CDR3 residues: CASSQDGTGTVYEQFF. The CDR3 coding sequence is TGCGCCAGCAGCCAAGATGGTACGGGAACGGTCTATGAGCAGTTCTTC.

The chain recombines TRBV4-1 with TRBJ2-5; D is undetermined. Trimming shortened V by 4 bases and J by 2 bases, and 11 bases separated the two germline ends. This CDR3 is 14 amino acids long. Germline CDR1 MGHRA, CDR2 YSYEKL. The CDR3 protein is CASSRAGRQETQYF. DNA of the CDR3: TGCGCCAGCAGCCGGGCCGGCAGACAAGAGACCCAGTACTTC.

In this sample, this clone turned up once. V usage is TRBV11-2 and J usage is TRBJ1-1; the match to TRBD1 covers 8 bases. This CDR3 has 16 amino acids. Unmatched junction bases numbered 6, after V lost 2 bases and J lost 1 base. The germline V gene encodes CDR1 SGHAT and CDR2 FQNNGV. The CDR3 here is CASSLRQGPWNTEAFF. The CDR3 nucleotides are TGTGCCAGCAGCTTAAGACAGGGGCCCTGGAACACTGAAGCTTTCTTT.

J is TRBJ1-6 and V is TRBV13, with TRBD1 matching 8 bases. The V segment lost 4 bases and the J segment 11 bases; nucleotides outside the gene matches: 4. In germline, CDR1 is PRHDT, CDR2 FYEKMQ (reference sequence). The CDR3 spans 13 residues. In nucleotides, the CDR3 is TGTGCCAGCAGCTCGGACAGGGTCGCACCCCTCCACTTT. Its translation is CASSSDRVAPLHF.

This clone was seen more than once but under ten times. The V and J genes are TRBV11-2 and TRBJ1-2; tentatively, D is TRBD1 (6 bases). The CDR3 is 17 amino acids. Germline lookup yields CDR1 SGHAT and CDR2 FQNNGV. The germline V and J ends were trimmed by 1 base and 5 bases, with 20 bases remaining between them. CDR3 DNA: TGTGCCAGCAGCTTAGGCTTGGAGGCAGGGGTGGATTATGGCTACACCTTC. It is translated as CASSLGLEAGVDYGYTF.

V and J are TRBV6-5 and TRBJ1-2; the match to TRBD1 covers 8 bases. The CDR3 is made up of 15 amino acids. Germline trimming cut 2 bases from V and 3 bases from J; bases unmatched to any gene: 5. Germline V gene sequence: CDR1 MNHEY, CDR2 SVGAGI. The CDR3 nucleotides read TGTGCCAGCAGTTACGGGGGGACAGGTTACTATGGCTACACCTTC. Protein: CASSYGGTGYYGYTF.

The chain recombines TRBV5-4 with TRBJ2-5; 14 bases are a match to TRBD2. CDR1 and CDR2 from the germline V gene are SGHNT and YYREEE (reference sequence). The ends lost 4 bases at V and 5 bases at J; junction bases unmatched: 7. The CDR3 extends over 16 amino acids. The CDR3 DNA reads as TGTGCCAGCAGCGAAAAGGGACTAGCGGGAGTTGAGACCCAGTACTTC. Protein: CASSEKGLAGVETQYF.

The V and J genes are TRBV6-5 and TRBJ1-2, with D perhaps matching TRBD1 (6 bases). CDR1 and CDR2 (germline): MNHEY, SVGAGI. Trimming stripped 0 bases from V and 4 bases from J, with 15 bases between. This CDR3 comprises 16 residues. DNA of the CDR3: TGTGCCAGCAGTTACTCGTCAGGGGCCAAAACCTATGGCTACACCTTC. Its translation: CASSYSSGAKTYGYTF.

This CDR3 is CASSHPMNTGELFF. Here the CDR3 DNA reads TGTGCCAGCAGTCACCCTATGAACACCGGGGAGCTGTTTTTT. This chain connects TRBV6-5 to TRBJ2-2; D is unresolved. CDR1 and CDR2 (germline): MNHEY, SVGAGI. The CDR3 length is 14 residues. With 5 bases removed from V and 1 base from J, the gap between germline ends came to 8 bases.

This clone showed up many times. The CDR3 DNA reads TGTGCCAGCAGTGACAGGGGTGAACAGCCCCAGCATTTT. As protein: CASSDRGEQPQHF. V usage is TRBV25-1 and J usage is TRBJ1-5; possibly TRBD1 for D (6 bases). Trimming cost V 3 bases and J 7 bases, with 10 bases left between them. The germline V gene encodes CDR1 MGHDK and CDR2 SYGVNS. The CDR3 has 13 amino acids.

This chain links TRBV19 with TRBJ1-3; TRBD1 aligns across 11 bases. J was trimmed by 4 bases and V by 4 bases; bases with no gene match: 3. CDR3 length equals 15 residues. CDR1 is LNHDA and CDR2 is SQIVND in the germline V gene (reference sequence). CDR3 protein: CASSKDRGPGNTIYF. In DNA, the CDR3 is TGTGCCAGTAGTAAGGACAGGGGGCCAGGAAACACCATATATTTT. The complete variable domain, with remaining parts taken from reference TRBV19 and TRBJ1-3, reads DGGITQSPKYLFRKEGQNVTLSCEQNLNHDAMYWYRQDPGQGLRLIYYSQIVNDFQKGDIAEGYSVSREKKESFPLTVTSAQKNPTAFYLCASSKDRGPGNTIYFGEGSWLTVV.